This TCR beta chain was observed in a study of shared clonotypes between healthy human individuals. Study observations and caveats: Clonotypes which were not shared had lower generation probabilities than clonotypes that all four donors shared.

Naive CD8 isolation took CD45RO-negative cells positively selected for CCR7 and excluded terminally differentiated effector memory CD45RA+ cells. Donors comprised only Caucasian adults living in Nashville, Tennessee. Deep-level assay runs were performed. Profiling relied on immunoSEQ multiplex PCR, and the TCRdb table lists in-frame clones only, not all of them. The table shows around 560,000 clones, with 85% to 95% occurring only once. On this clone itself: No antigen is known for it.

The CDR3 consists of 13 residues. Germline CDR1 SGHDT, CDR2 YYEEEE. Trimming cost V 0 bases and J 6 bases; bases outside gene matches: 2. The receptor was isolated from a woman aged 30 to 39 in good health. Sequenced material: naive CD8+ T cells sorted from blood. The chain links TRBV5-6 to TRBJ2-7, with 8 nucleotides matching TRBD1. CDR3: CASSLGTGPEQYF. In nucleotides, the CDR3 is TGTGCCAGCAGCTTGGGGACAGGGCCCGAGCAGTACTTC.